The 3 T cell receptor beta chains listed next were all sequenced from one sample in a study of molecular identifiers for immune sequencing clone quantification. TCRdb analysed the PCR reads with MiXCR anew, one entry per CDR3 protein. The sample records nearly 650,000 distinct CDR3 sequences, 25% being singletons. The sequenced material came from naive CD8+ T cells from blood, with Jurkat cell RNA spiked in. The sample's subset: FACS-sorted CD8+CD4-CCR7+CD45RA+ naive T cells. These receptors were collected from a human donor in good health. Some libraries in this study had Jurkat cell RNA spiked in.

On this clonotype itself: An end of the junction does not agree with germline; a read error may underlie this. The chain combines TRBV20-1 with TRBJ1-1; possibly TRBD1 for D (6 bases). The germline V gene has CDR1 DFQATT and CDR2 SNEGSKA (reference sequence). This CDR3 has 14 residues. Here the CDR3 DNA reads TGCAGTGCTACGTTGGGCAGGGGTATCACTGAAGCTTCCTTT. Protein sequence: CSATLGRGITEASF.

In this sample, this clonotype turned up once. V gene TRBV6-2 or TRBV6-3 combines with J gene TRBJ2-7; D not resolved. Deletions cut 2 bases from V and 2 bases from J, with 19 bases between. The CDR3 sequence is 17 residues long. Germline values: CDR1 MNHEY, CDR2 SVGEGT. The CDR3 nucleotides read TGTGCCAGCAGTTACGAGGTAGGGCGCCACCATACCTACGAGCAGTACTTC. Translated: CASSYEVGRHHTYEQYF.

At least ten counts were recorded for this clonotype. The rearrangement links TRBV4-1 to TRBJ2-3; 7 bases match TRBD1. The CDR3 consists of 15 residues. Germline V lookup: CDR1 MGHRA, CDR2 YSYEKL. Unmatched junction bases numbered 5, after V lost 1 base and J lost 4 bases. The CDR3 is CASSQVGTAPDTQYF. The CDR3 region has the DNA TGCGCCAGCAGCCAAGTGGGGACAGCCCCAGATACGCAGTATTTT.